This passage covers 3 T cell receptor beta chains from one sample sequenced in a study of PD-L1 blockade in urothelial cancer (dated by TCRdb to 2016 to 2017). Library generation was performed with the immunoSEQ multiplex PCR assay. The source is immuneACCESS, and TCRdb retained only in-frame sequences with V and J called. Part of the clones is not carried over; for the studies checked, unresolved V genes explain less than half of this, and the remainder is unexplained. This sample lists roughly 45,000 clones; roughly four fifths were detected once. Around 14% of the sample is in the top ten clones. What this sample's time point label stands for: peripheral blood 6 weeks after treatment start. The sequencing here drew on PBMCs, taken around atezolizumab (anti-PD-L1) treatment. The receptor set was obtained from a man aged 55-75 years with urothelial cancer.

The V and J genes are TRBV9 and TRBJ2-1; D is perhaps TRBD2 (5 bases). The V gene's germline CDR1 is SGDLS and CDR2 YYNGEE. V lost 4 bases and J lost 8, with 22 bases in between. This CDR3 is 16 amino acids long. CDR3 amino acids: CASSPKWRTPPDEQFF. The CDR3 DNA sequence: TGTGCCAGCAGCCCTAAATGGAGGACTCCACCAGATGAGCAGTTCTTC.

This chain joins TRBV2 and TRBJ2-2; the D gene is possibly TRBD1 (6 bases). The V and J ends lost 8 bases and 4 bases respectively, with 8 bases between them. This CDR3 spans 12 amino acids. The V gene's germline CDR1 is SNHLY and CDR2 FYNNEI. The CDR3 is CASGRGTGELFF. In DNA form, the CDR3 reads TGTGCCAGCGGCAGGGGCACCGGGGAGCTGTTTTTT. Full variable domain (rest looked up from reference TRBV2 and TRBJ2-2): EPEVTQTPSHQVTQMGQEVILRCVPISNHLYFYWYRQILGQKVEFLVSFYNNEISEKSEIFDDQFSVERPDGSNFTLKIRSTKLEDSAMYFCASGRGTGELFFGEGSRLTVL.

The chain couples TRBV5-8 to TRBJ2-2; unclear D gene. V was cut by 2 bases and J by 6 bases, with 11 bases left in between. The CDR3 loop spans 14 amino acids. Per the germline V gene, CDR1 is SGHTS and CDR2 is YDEGEE. CDR3 in DNA: TGTGCCAGCAGCTTTGGCAGTGAACCCGGGGAGCTGTTTTTT. The encoded protein is CASSFGSEPGELFF.